One sample yielded the 20 T cell receptor beta chains listed below, sequenced in a study of T-cell memory formation after mild COVID-19. TCRdb re-derived calls from the 5' RACE reads in MiXCR, one entry per CDR3 protein. The table includes more than 350,000 distinct CDR3 sequences, around a sixth detected once. The sample taken for sequencing was PBMCs or a T cell subset sorted from them (not recorded which). All receptors come from a man in his late teens or twenties who had mild COVID-19 (a few samples of this study predate the infection). Cell type and time point are not known.

The sample holds a few counts of this clonotype. J is TRBJ1-1 and V is TRBV2; D is possibly TRBD1 (6 bases). Germline V gene data show CDR1 as SNHLY and CDR2 as FYNNEI. V lost 7 bases, J lost 0 bases, and 12 bases lay in between. The CDR3 loop spans 14 amino acids. CDR3 protein: CASMTGTMNTEAFF. CDR3 in DNA: TGTGCCAGCATGACAGGAACTATGAACACTGAAGCTTTCTTT.

The genes are TRBV5-1 and TRBJ1-1; D not certain. Germline lookup yields CDR1 SGHRS and CDR2 YFSETQ. Trimming removed 0 bases at V and 3 bases at J, with 12 bases between. The CDR3 covers 15 residues. The CDR3, as DNA: TGCGCCAGCAGCTTGGATTCGCGTGGGGACACTGAAGCTTTCTTT. Its translation is CASSLDSRGDTEAFF.

The chain is built from TRBV2 and TRBJ2-4; 7 bases map to TRBD2. The CDR3 extends over 16 amino acids. V was pared by 2 bases and J by 2 bases, with 6 bases of the junction left unmatched. The V gene's germline CDR1 is SNHLY and CDR2 FYNNEI. Here the CDR3 DNA reads TGTGCCAGCAGTGAATTCTCCGGGGGGACCAAAAACATTCAGTACTTC. This translates into CASSEFSGGTKNIQYF.

This rearrangement joins TRBV7-9 to TRBJ1-2, with unresolved D. V lost 3 bases and J 6 bases, leaving 11 bases between the germline ends. Germline values: CDR1 SEHNR, CDR2 FQNEAQ (reference sequence). The CDR3 sequence is 13 residues long. CDR3 bases: TGTGCCAGCAGCTTGGTCGGTTTGGATGGCTACACCTTC. Encoded protein: CASSLVGLDGYTF.

This clonotype was seen many times. The V gene is TRBV5-1, the J gene TRBJ2-5; D unresolved. Trimming left V 0 bases short and J 5 bases short, with 8 bases between. The CDR3 is 13 amino acids. CDR1 and CDR2 (germline): SGHRS, YFSETQ. The CDR3, as DNA: TGCGCCAGCAGCTTGGAGGGCAGCGAGACCCAGTACTTC. Translated, it gives CASSLEGSETQYF.

The CDR3: CSAKINEQFF. The CDR3 DNA reads as TGCAGTGCTAAGATCAATGAGCAGTTCTTC. This chain connects TRBV20-1 to TRBJ2-1; D is unclear. Germline V gives CDR1 DFQATT, CDR2 SNEGSKA (reference sequence). The CDR3 is 10 amino acids. V was cut by 4 bases and J by 6 bases, with 4 bases left in between.

The chain links TRBV10-2 to TRBJ2-4; D uncertain. This CDR3 region has 13 residues. Trimming left V 3 bases short and J 6 bases short, with 9 bases between. Germline V lookup: CDR1 WSHSY, CDR2 SAAADI. Here the CDR3 reads CASSDSDGNIQYF. In DNA, the CDR3 is TGCGCCAGCAGTGATTCGGACGGAAACATTCAGTACTTC.

This clonotype turned up a few times. The chain's CDR3 is CASSLGGQATQETQYF. In DNA form, the CDR3 reads TGTGCCAGCAGCTTAGGGGGACAGGCCACCCAAGAGACCCAGTACTTC. This chain uses TRBV7-9 with TRBJ2-5, with 8 bases matching TRBD1. This CDR3 contains 16 residues. The germline CDR1 and CDR2 sequences are SEHNR and FQNEAQ (reference sequence). V gave up 1 base and J gave up 1 base; unmatched junction bases: 5.

This chain links TRBV12-3 or TRBV12-4 with TRBJ1-1, with no clear D. This CDR3 is 14 amino acids long. Trimming cost V 2 bases and J 1 base, with 8 bases left between them. The CDR3 region has the DNA TGTGCCAGCAGTTTAATGGCGGGGAACACTGAAGCTTTCTTT. Its translation: CASSLMAGNTEAFF.

The rearrangement joins TRBV5-1 to TRBJ1-2; no definite D call. V lost 6 bases and J 8 bases, leaving 23 bases between the germline ends. This CDR3 has 15 residues. Germline V gives CDR1 SGHRS, CDR2 YFSETQ. CDR3 region: CASNGGGPGVDGYTF. DNA for the CDR3: TGCGCCAGCAATGGAGGAGGCCCCGGCGTGGACGGCTACACCTTC.

The CDR3 DNA reads as TGTGCCAGCAGCCCCGTCGGGGCCGGGGAGCTGTTTTTT. Its translation: CASSPVGAGELFF. The chain uses TRBV7-3 and TRBJ2-2, with D possibly being TRBD2 (5 bases). The CDR3 is 13 amino acids. CDR1 is SGHTA and CDR2 is FQGTGA in the germline V gene. The V end lost 5 bases, the J end lost 6 bases, and 10 bases lay between the germline ends.

This clonotype has just a few counts. The chain combines TRBV6-5 with TRBJ2-2; possibly TRBD1 for D (5 bases). This CDR3 is 15 amino acids long. V lost 0 bases and J lost 7, with 12 bases in between. The V gene's germline CDR1 is MNHEY and CDR2 SVGAGI. Here the CDR3 DNA reads TGTGCCAGCAGTTACTCCCTAGGGGTCGGCGGGGAGCTGTTTTTT. Its translation: CASSYSLGVGGELFF.

The rearrangement links TRBV20-1 to TRBJ2-2; D gene uncertain. Germline CDR1 DFQATT, CDR2 SNEGSKA (reference sequence). V was clipped by 0 bases and J by 4 bases, with 6 bases between them. There are 13 residues in the CDR3. DNA for the CDR3: TGCAGTGCTAGAGATCGGCTCACCGGGGAGCTGTTTTTT. It codes for CSARDRLTGELFF.

This clonotype was recorded a few times. J is TRBJ2-2 and V is TRBV29-1; possibly TRBD1 for D (5 bases). This CDR3 spans 12 amino acids. Trimming removed 7 bases from V and 1 base from J, with 7 bases in between. The germline V gene encodes CDR1 SQVTM and CDR2 ANQGSEA. CDR3 DNA: TGCAGCGGCCAGGGGAACACCGGGGAGCTGTTTTTT. Its protein product is CSGQGNTGELFF.

The rearrangement uses TRBV7-3 and TRBJ1-1; tentatively, D is TRBD1 (5 bases). Germline V gives CDR1 SGHTA, CDR2 FQGTGA. The CDR3 loop spans 15 amino acids. V was shortened by 4 bases and J by 3 bases, with 15 bases between the two germline ends. The CDR3 loop is CASSSLGGRDTEAFF. Here the CDR3 DNA reads TGTGCCAGCAGCTCCCTGGGGGGGAGGGACACTGAAGCTTTCTTT.

The chain is built from TRBV4-1 and TRBJ2-1, with D possibly matching TRBD1 (5 bases). V was trimmed by 0 bases and J by 8 bases, leaving 14 bases between them. The CDR3 is 15 residues long. Germline CDR1 and CDR2: MGHRA and YSYEKL. Here the CDR3 DNA reads TGCGCCAGCAGCCAAGAAACCACAGGAGCCGATGAGCAGTTCTTC. Translating it yields CASSQETTGADEQFF.

This clonotype was seen a handful of times. The chain combines TRBV7-2 with TRBJ2-3; D ambiguous. This CDR3 contains 13 residues. Germline V gives CDR1 SGHTA, CDR2 FQGNSA. The V and J ends lost 1 base and 8 bases respectively, with 10 bases between them. CDR3 amino acids: CASSLGVPGTQYF. The CDR3 coding sequence is TGTGCCAGCAGCTTAGGCGTGCCCGGTACGCAGTATTTT.

V usage is TRBV11-2 and J usage is TRBJ2-7; no definite D call. In germline, CDR1 is SGHAT, CDR2 FQNNGV. V was shortened by 2 bases and J by 0 bases, with 11 bases between the two germline ends. The CDR3 sequence is 15 residues long. The CDR3 is CASSLQDSRSYEQYF. In DNA, the CDR3 is TGTGCCAGCAGCTTACAGGATTCCCGCTCCTACGAGCAGTACTTC.

V is TRBV11-2 and J is TRBJ2-2, with 8 bases lining up with TRBD1. The ends lost 1 base at V and 7 bases at J; junction bases unmatched: 5. This CDR3 contains 15 residues. Germline V gene lookup returns CDR1 SGHAT and CDR2 FQNNGV. The DNA for the CDR3 is TGTGCCAGCAGCTTAGTTGCAGGGGGCGGCGGGGAGCTGTTTTTT. Protein product: CASSLVAGGGGELFF.

The chain combines TRBV4-1 with TRBJ1-1; D possibly corresponds to TRBD1 (5 bases). Trimming took off 1 base at V and 1 base at J, with 10 bases between the two ends. Germline CDR1 and CDR2: MGHRA and YSYEKL. The CDR3 sequence is 15 residues long. CDR3 coding DNA: TGCGCCAGCAGCCAAGTGAACGGGGGGAACACTGAAGCTTTCTTT. Translating gives CASSQVNGGNTEAFF.